The clone carrying this T cell receptor beta chain was seen only a few times. This table comes from immunoSEQ multiplex PCR, and its TCRdb copy is limited to in-frame clones, with some not included. The table shows 150,000 to 200,000 clones, with around 85% occurring only once. Those enrolled in Seattle joined during active infection and were followed longitudinally afterward. The data derive from a study of blood T cell repertoires in COVID-19. Background on the study: T cells, B-cell-depleted T cells, or PBMCs supplied cDNA or gDNA.

The source material was peripheral blood. The clonotype comes from an elderly man with COVID-19, enrolled during active disease.

This CDR3 reads CSVVPGVADTQYF. Written as DNA, the CDR3 is TGCAGCGTAGTTCCGGGGGTAGCAGATACGCAGTATTTT. The chain joins TRBV29-1 to TRBJ2-3; a weak D match, TRBD2 (6 bases). The length of the CDR3 is 13 residues. Trimming took 6 bases from V and 4 from J, leaving 14 bases between them. Germline CDR1 SQVTM, CDR2 ANQGSEA.